One sample yielded the 17 T cell receptor beta chains listed below, sequenced in a study of cytomegalovirus exposure and HLA in healthy donors. The PCR used 60 Vbeta and 13 Jbeta primers. Generated by immunoSEQ multiplex PCR, the TCRdb table keeps only in-frame clones and is missing some. Among around 88,000 clones listed, under 80% were seen once. The sequenced sample consisted of PBMCs. These receptors all stem from a man between 45 and 60 years old in good health and CMV-seropositive.

This chain links TRBV5-1 with TRBJ2-7, with 9 bases fitting TRBD1. The CDR3 is made up of 14 amino acids. The J segment lost 3 bases and the V segment lost 2 bases, leaving 3 bases of the junction unmatched. Germline V gene lookup returns CDR1 SGHRS and CDR2 YFSETQ. The CDR3 nucleotides read TGCGCCAGCAGCTTAGGACAGGGGAGCTACGAGCAGTACTTC. It is translated as CASSLGQGSYEQYF.

This clone was seen a handful of times. The rearrangement links TRBV5-1 to TRBJ2-2; no clear D gene. The ends were cut back, 4 bases at V and 6 bases at J, with 10 bases in the middle. Per the germline V gene, CDR1 is SGHRS and CDR2 is YFSETQ. This CDR3 is 13 amino acids long. The CDR3 DNA sequence: TGCGCCAGCAGCCCCGAACCGGCCGGGGAGCTGTTTTTT. Translated: CASSPEPAGELFF.

The rearrangement uses TRBV30 and TRBJ1-3; the D gene is possibly TRBD1 (5 bases). Germline assignment: CDR1 GTSNPN and CDR2 SVGIG (reference sequence). The V end lost 1 base, the J end lost 3 bases, and 10 bases lay between the germline ends. There are 14 residues in the CDR3. The CDR3 protein is CAWSGGLGGNTIYF. DNA for the CDR3: TGTGCCTGGAGTGGGGGCCTCGGTGGAAACACCATATATTTT.

The gene calls are TRBV6-6 and TRBJ2-4; 8 bases align to TRBD1. V shed 10 bases and J 3 bases; nucleotides not matched to a gene: 8. Germline CDR1 is MNHNY and CDR2 is SVGAGI (reference sequence). There are 14 residues in the CDR3. Here the CDR3 DNA reads TGTGCCACCCAGGACAGGGCGGACAAAAACATTCAGTACTTC. Residues: CATQDRADKNIQYF.

J is TRBJ2-1 and V is TRBV2; 9 bases are shared with TRBD2. Trimming took 1 base from V and 9 from J; bases not matched to a gene: 4. The length of the CDR3 is 14 residues. Germline CDR1 is SNHLY and CDR2 is FYNNEI. CDR3: CASSEGTSASEQFF. The DNA of the CDR3 is TGTGCCAGCAGTGAAGGGACTAGCGCCAGTGAGCAGTTCTTC. Using reference TRBV2 and TRBJ2-1 for the parts outside the CDR3, the full variable domain is EPEVTQTPSHQVTQMGQEVILRCVPISNHLYFYWYRQILGQKVEFLVSFYNNEISEKSEIFDDQFSVERPDGSNFTLKIRSTKLEDSAMYFCASSEGTSASEQFFGPGTRLTVL.

The J gene is TRBJ1-4, the V gene TRBV10-3, with 7 positions matching TRBD1. Per germline, CDR1 ENHRY and CDR2 SYGVKD. The CDR3 has 14 amino acids. V was pared by 6 bases and J by 3 bases, with 4 bases of the junction left unmatched. The CDR3 is CAIRGGAANEKLFF. Here the CDR3 DNA reads TGTGCCATCAGAGGGGGCGCGGCTAATGAAAAACTGTTTTTT.

On this clone: The germline gene is not matched at one end of the junction; a read error may be the cause. The V gene is TRBV6-5, the J gene TRBJ1-1; 7 bases are shared with TRBD1. CDR3 size: 15 residues. The germline V gene encodes CDR1 MNHEY and CDR2 SVGAGI. CDR3 DNA: TGTGCCAGCGGTTACGGGGAACAGGGGTACACTGAAGCTTTCTTT. Encoded protein: CASGYGEQGYTEAFF.

This chain connects TRBV6-5 to TRBJ2-7; 7 bases fit TRBD2. The ends lost 7 bases at V and 0 bases at J; junction bases unmatched: 6. The V gene's germline CDR1 is MNHEY and CDR2 SVGAGI. The CDR3 covers 14 residues. The CDR3 DNA reads as TGTGCCAGCATACGATCGGGGGGCTCCTACGAGCAGTACTTC. Translated: CASIRSGGSYEQYF.

Turning to this clone: The sample contains more than one DNA sequence encoding this CDR3. The chain uses TRBV5-1 and TRBJ1-2; D is possibly TRBD1 (5 bases). Germline values: CDR1 SGHRS, CDR2 YFSETQ. The ends were cut back, 4 bases at V and 5 bases at J, with 9 bases in the middle. The CDR3 covers 12 residues. The CDR3 is CASSPDSYGYTF. CDR3 bases: TGCGCCAGCAGCCCTGACAGTTATGGCTACACCTTC. The variable domain in full, completed from reference TRBV5-1 and TRBJ1-2, reads KAGVTQTPRYLIKTRGQQVTLSCSPISGHRSVSWYQQTPGQGLQFLFEYFSETQRNKGNFPGRFSGRQFSNSRSEMNVSTLELGDSALYLCASSPDSYGYTFGSGTRLTVV.

This chain joins TRBV7-3 and TRBJ1-3; 7 nucleotides agree with TRBD1. Germline-derived CDR1 and CDR2 are SGHTA and FQGTGA. Trimming took 5 bases from V and 4 from J; bases not matched to a gene: 5. CDR3 length: 14 residues. CDR3 amino acids: CASSNPGQGNTIYF. In DNA, the CDR3 is TGTGCCAGCAGCAACCCGGGACAGGGAAACACCATATATTTT.

This clone was seen many times. The V call is TRBV4-3, the J call TRBJ1-1; weak D call: TRBD1 (5 bases). Germline V gene sequence: CDR1 LGHNA, CDR2 YSLEER. CDR3 length: 16 amino acids. Trimming pared 0 bases from V and 6 bases from J, leaving 17 bases between. Here the CDR3 reads CASSQDPPAGKAEAFF. The CDR3 coding sequence is TGCGCCAGCAGCCAAGATCCCCCGGCAGGGAAGGCTGAAGCTTTCTTT.

The chain combines TRBV2 with TRBJ2-2, with D perhaps matching TRBD2 (6 bases). Germline CDR1 is SNHLY and CDR2 is FYNNEI. CDR3 length equals 13 residues. V was pared by 6 bases and J by 4 bases, with 9 bases between. CDR3 region: CASRGDSTGELFF. CDR3 DNA: TGTGCCAGCAGGGGGGACTCCACCGGGGAGCTGTTTTTT.

This rearrangement joins TRBV10-3 to TRBJ2-7, with 7 bases lining up with TRBD1. Germline-derived CDR1 and CDR2 are ENHRY and SYGVKD. Losses at the gene ends were 11 bases for V and 7 bases for J; bases not matched to a gene: 11. This CDR3 comprises 12 residues. CDR3 residues: CASRDRAGEQYF. Written as DNA, the CDR3 is TGTGCCTCGCGAGACAGGGCGGGTGAGCAGTACTTC.

The rearrangement links TRBV13 to TRBJ1-2, with 7 positions matching TRBD1. V shed 5 bases, J shed 3 bases, and the junction held 9 bases outside the gene matches. This CDR3 region has 15 residues. The germline V gene encodes CDR1 PRHDT and CDR2 FYEKMQ (reference sequence). The CDR3 nucleotides read TGTGCCAGCAGCAATGACAGGGTTCAGGACTATGGCTACACCTTC. Its protein product is CASSNDRVQDYGYTF.

The chain links TRBV5-6 to TRBJ2-2; possible D gene TRBD1, 5 bases. V was pared by 1 base and J by 1 base, with 5 bases between. The germline CDR1 and CDR2 sequences are SGHDT and YYEEEE. This CDR3 has 14 residues. This CDR3 reads CASSLQGNTGELFF. In DNA, the CDR3 is TGTGCCAGCAGCTTGCAGGGGAACACCGGGGAGCTGTTTTTT.

The chain has TRBV7-8 and TRBJ1-6; 8 nucleotides align to TRBD1. With V trimmed by 1 base and J by 8 bases, 1 base remained unmatched. CDR1 is SGHVS and CDR2 is FQNEAQ in the germline V gene. The length of the CDR3 is 14 residues. Written as DNA, the CDR3 is TGTGCCAGCAGCTTAGGCAGGGGGCATTCACCCCTCCACTTT. It specifies CASSLGRGHSPLHF.

The chain carries TRBV6-1 and TRBJ2-3; TRBD1 matches at 9 bases. The CDR3 runs to 16 residues. CDR1 is MNHNS, CDR2 SASEGT, per germline. V was pared by 3 bases and J by 5 bases, with 9 bases of the junction left unmatched. CDR3 sequence reads: CASSDLTGGTVDTQYF. The CDR3 bases are TGTGCCAGCAGTGACCTTACAGGGGGCACGGTAGATACGCAGTATTTT.